Shown below are 15 T cell receptor beta chains from a single sample sequenced in a study of T cells in Graves' hyperthyroidism and ophthalmopathy. Amplification yielded TCR beta CDR3 regions, with RNA transcripts as the source. First-round RT-PCR targeting the TCR CDR3 was performed with the HTBI primer set. TCRdb processed the multiplex PCR reads anew with MiXCR; each CDR3 protein has one entry. In the table there are 600,000 to 800,000 distinct CDR3 sequences, around 40% of which are singletons. The sequenced sample was blood. The origin of the receptors is a middle-aged woman with Graves' hyperthyroidism.

J is TRBJ1-5 and V is TRBV20-1; no clear D gene. The ends were cut back, 6 bases at V and 9 bases at J, with 21 bases in the middle. The CDR3 runs 14 residues. Germline CDR1 reads DFQATT; CDR2 reads SNEGSKA (reference sequence). The CDR3, as DNA: TGCAGTGCCCCCGGGGTAGGCAGATTCCGGCCCCAGCATTTT. Translated, it gives CSAPGVGRFRPQHF.

Remarks on this clonotype: Given the absence of the conserved phenylalanine or tryptophan at the CDR3 end, a read error is likely. Because the CDR3's place on the DNA is in doubt, the DNA is left out and the CDR3 is given as listed by TCRdb. The rearrangement joins TRBV2 to TRBJ2-7. From its first to its last residue, the CDR3 has 8 amino acids. Per germline, CDR1 SNHLY and CDR2 FYNNEI. CDR3 region: CASSEDYS.

The table lists this clonotype with many counts. The chain employs TRBV9 and TRBJ1-6, with D possibly being TRBD1 (6 bases). The CDR3 has 18 amino acids. Trimming stripped 0 bases from V and 0 bases from J, with 13 bases between. Germline loops: CDR1 SGDLS, CDR2 YYNGEE. CDR3 amino acids: CASSVGGGSSSYNSPLHF. The CDR3 DNA follows: TGTGCCAGCAGCGTAGGAGGGGGATCGAGCTCCTATAATTCACCCCTCCACTTT.

The rearrangement joins TRBV7-8 to TRBJ2-2; D tentatively fits TRBD1 or TRBD2 (6 bases each). There are 17 residues in the CDR3. CDR1 SGHVS and CDR2 FQNEAQ come from the germline V gene. Trimming removed 5 bases at V and 4 bases at J, with 20 bases between. CDR3 sequence: CASSVVGGPPGTGELFF. CDR3 bases: TGTGCCAGCAGCGTAGTAGGGGGGCCCCCGGGCACCGGGGAGCTGTTTTTT.

The CDR3 nucleotides read TGTGCCAGCAGCTTATCAGGACAGACTAACTATGGCTACACCTTC. Translating gives CASSLSGQTNYGYTF. J is TRBJ1-2 and V is TRBV7-9, with D maybe TRBD1 (6 bases). Germline-derived CDR1 and CDR2 are SEHNR and FQNEAQ (reference sequence). CDR3 length: 15 residues. V lost 2 bases and J lost 0, with 10 bases in between.

J is TRBJ1-3 and V is TRBV6-1; possible D gene TRBD1, 6 bases. CDR1 is MNHNS and CDR2 is SASEGT in the germline V gene. Trimming took 5 bases from V and 3 from J, leaving 11 bases between them. The CDR3 totals 14 residues. CDR3: CASSRLRGGNTIYF. CDR3 bases: TGTGCCAGCAGTCGCCTCAGGGGTGGAAACACCATATATTTT.

V and J are TRBV5-1 and TRBJ2-2; 7 bases fit TRBD1. V lost 4 bases and J lost 3; bases outside the gene matches: 9. The germline gives CDR1 SGHRS, CDR2 YFSETQ. This CDR3 contains 16 residues. The CDR3 nucleotides read TGCGCCAGCAGCCCAAGACAGGGTTGGGACACCGGGGAGCTGTTTTTT. This translates into CASSPRQGWDTGELFF.

Remarks on this clonotype: One junction end does not reproduce the germline sequence, and a read error may be involved. The V and J genes are TRBV7-3 and TRBJ2-2; a possible D gene is TRBD2 (7 bases). This CDR3 contains 14 residues. In germline, CDR1 is SGHTA, CDR2 FQGTGA. This chain's CDR3 is CASSVGGDTGKLFF. CDR3 DNA: TGTGCCAGCAGCGTTGGGGGGGACACCGGGAAGCTGTTTTTT.

V usage is TRBV7-3 and J usage is TRBJ2-2, with 7 bases lining up with TRBD1. This CDR3 spans 14 amino acids. J lost 8 bases, V lost 5 bases, and 8 bases had no gene match. Looked up from germline, CDR1 is SGHTA and CDR2 is FQGTGA. CDR3 protein: CASSPGQTVGELFF. Written as DNA, the CDR3 is TGTGCCAGCAGCCCGGGACAGACTGTTGGGGAGCTGTTTTTT.

Only a few counts were recorded for this clonotype. The chain carries TRBV12-5 and TRBJ2-5, with D maybe TRBD2 (5 bases). The germline V and J ends were trimmed by 7 bases and 2 bases, with 11 bases remaining between them. The CDR3 spans 13 residues. Germline V gene lookup returns CDR1 LGHNT and CDR2 FRNRAP. The CDR3 protein is CASVPSGQETQYF. CDR3 in DNA: TGTGCTAGTGTTCCCTCGGGGCAAGAGACCCAGTACTTC.

Turning to this clonotype: A read error is possible here, since a much larger clone lies one base away. This chain connects TRBV20-1 to TRBJ1-5, with D uncertain. Looked up from germline, CDR1 is DFQATT and CDR2 is SNEGSKA (reference sequence). CDR3 length: 14 residues. CDR3 bases: TGCAGTGCTAGAGACAGTGGGAGCAATCGGCCCCAGCATTTT. Residues: CSARDSGSNRPQHF.

Concerning this clonotype itself: This clone may be a read error of a much larger clone one base away. The conserved phenylalanine or tryptophan normally closing the CDR3 is absent here, so this likely arose from a read error. The rearrangement uses TRBV9 and TRBJ1-1; D is uncertain. Looked up from germline, CDR1 is SGDLS and CDR2 is YYNGEE. The CDR3 loop spans 15 amino acids. Trimming removed 0 bases at V and 4 bases at J, with 13 bases between. Here the CDR3 reads CASSVDIGKGTEAFS. The CDR3, as DNA: TGTGCCAGCAGCGTAGATATAGGGAAGGGCACTGAAGCTTTCTCT.

As to this clonotype: Possible read error: a much larger clone is one base away. The chain carries TRBV12-3 or TRBV12-4 and TRBJ2-7; 12 bases align to TRBD2. The CDR3 is made up of 14 amino acids. CDR3 sequence (DNA): TGTGCCAGCAGCCAGACTAGCGGGAGACACGAGCGGTACTTC. This codes for CASSQTSGRHERYF.

As regards this clonotype: Germline and junction disagree at one end, which may indicate a read error. V and J are TRBV12-3 or TRBV12-4 and TRBJ1-2, with D unclear. CDR3 length: 11 amino acids. CDR3 bases: TGTGCCAGCAGTTTGGGTTATGGCTACGCCTTC. Amino acid sequence: CASSLGYGYAF.

This clonotype came up many times. This chain connects TRBV7-9 to TRBJ1-1; 7 bases line up with TRBD1. CDR1 is SEHNR and CDR2 is FQNEAQ in the germline V gene (reference sequence). Trimming at V came to 5 bases and at J to 4 bases, leaving 13 bases not matched to a gene. CDR3 length: 16 amino acids. CDR3 sequence reads: CASSGTSTGIVTEAFF. CDR3 nucleotides: TGTGCCAGCAGCGGAACATCGACAGGGATTGTCACTGAAGCTTTCTTT.